These 27 T cell receptor beta chains came from one sample sequenced in a study of T cells in Graves' hyperthyroidism and ophthalmopathy. TCR beta CDR3 sequences were amplified from RNA transcripts. TCR CDR3 underwent first-round RT-PCR with the HTBI primer set. Via MiXCR, TCRdb re-called the multiplex PCR reads, giving one row per CDR3 protein. The sample carries approximately 300,000 distinct CDR3 sequences, 15% to 20% recorded once. The sample was blood. These receptors came from a woman aged 60-75 years with Graves' ophthalmopathy.

The genes are TRBV29-1 and TRBJ2-1; D is possibly TRBD2 (6 bases). CDR1 is SQVTM, CDR2 ANQGSEA, per germline. This CDR3 has 12 amino acids. The V end was cut by 7 bases, the J end by 7 bases, with 14 bases between. The CDR3 DNA reads as TGCAGCGGACGACTAGTTAGGAATGAGCAGTTCTTC. Its translation is CSGRLVRNEQFF.

This clonotype showed up just a few times. The V gene is TRBV19, the J gene TRBJ1-5; D is ambiguous. V gave up 5 bases and J gave up 0 bases, with 11 bases separating them. This CDR3 comprises 15 residues. From germline, CDR1 is LNHDA and CDR2 SQIVND (reference sequence). DNA of the CDR3: TGTGCCAGTAGTGTTTTAAGACCTAGCAATCAGCCCCAGCATTTT. Protein product: CASSVLRPSNQPQHF. Complete variable domain (other parts from reference TRBV19 and TRBJ1-5): DGGITQSPKYLFRKEGQNVTLSCEQNLNHDAMYWYRQDPGQGLRLIYYSQIVNDFQKGDIAEGYSVSREKKESFPLTVTSAQKNPTAFYLCASSVLRPSNQPQHFGDGTRLSIL.

This clonotype was recorded at least ten times. The rearrangement links TRBV7-9 to TRBJ2-3, with D uncertain. The CDR3 is made up of 15 amino acids. Germline assignment: CDR1 SEHNR and CDR2 FQNEAQ (reference sequence). V dropped 1 base and J dropped 4 bases, with 12 bases sitting between them. Written as DNA, the CDR3 is TGTGCCAGCAGCTTAGTTTTTCTGGCGTCAGATACGCAGTATTTT. This translates into CASSLVFLASDTQYF.

The table lists this clonotype with many counts. V gene TRBV28 combines with J gene TRBJ2-7; 10 bases are shared with TRBD2. This CDR3 is 14 amino acids long. The germline gives CDR1 MDHEN, CDR2 SYDVKM. Unmatched junction bases numbered 4, after V lost 4 bases and J lost 4 bases. CDR3 amino acids: CASSWGSGRYEQYF. The DNA for the CDR3 is TGTGCCAGCAGTTGGGGTAGCGGGAGGTACGAGCAGTACTTC.

This clonotype was seen a handful of times. As DNA, the CDR3 is TGTGCCAGCAGAACAGATGGGGGGGTCGGTGAGCAGTTCTTC. Amino acids: CASRTDGGVGEQFF. The rearrangement joins TRBV13 to TRBJ2-1; 7 nucleotides align to TRBD2. Trimming took 6 bases from V and 9 from J; bases not matched to a gene: 11. Germline CDR1 and CDR2: PRHDT and FYEKMQ (reference sequence). This CDR3 has 14 residues.

This clonotype was observed at least ten times. CDR3 bases: TGTGCCAGCAGTCTGTACCGGGCCTTTCAAGAGACCCAGTACTTC. This codes for CASSLYRAFQETQYF. This sequence joins TRBV12-3 or TRBV12-4 and TRBJ2-5; D unresolved. This CDR3 comprises 15 residues. V dropped 5 bases and J dropped 2 bases, with 15 bases sitting between them.

This clonotype was counted many times. This chain's CDR3 is CASSYSSSGTYNEQFF. The CDR3 nucleotides are TGTGCCAGCAGTTACTCGTCTAGCGGAACCTACAATGAGCAGTTCTTC. The V gene is TRBV6-2 or TRBV6-3, the J gene TRBJ2-1; 7 bases fit TRBD2. The trim removed 0 bases at V and 2 bases at J, leaving 4 bases unmatched. The CDR3 runs 16 residues. CDR1 and CDR2 from the germline V gene are MNHEY and SVGEGT.

This clonotype was seen at least ten times. This chain links TRBV29-1 with TRBJ1-1; D might be TRBD1 (6 bases). V lost 7 bases to trimming and J lost 2 bases, with 14 bases between them. The length of the CDR3 is 13 residues. Germline CDR1 is SQVTM and CDR2 is ANQGSEA. CDR3 DNA sequence: TGCAGCGGGGGGCGGCTTGGTAACACTGAAGCTTTCTTT. It codes for CSGGRLGNTEAFF.

In this sample, this clonotype turned up many times. The rearrangement joins TRBV7-2 to TRBJ1-3, with TRBD1 as a possible D gene (5 bases). Germline values: CDR1 SGHTA, CDR2 FQGNSA. V lost 5 bases and J 7 bases, leaving 18 bases between the germline ends. The CDR3 is 15 amino acids. CDR3 in amino acids: CASSQTASGANTIYF. The CDR3 nucleotides are TGTGCCAGCAGCCAAACAGCCTCCGGGGCCAACACCATATATTTT.

This clonotype has at least ten counts. This sequence joins TRBV6-5 and TRBJ2-5, with 7 bases that match TRBD1. There are 16 residues in the CDR3. V was clipped by 2 bases and J by 4 bases; unmatched bases: 10. The germline V gene has CDR1 MNHEY and CDR2 SVGAGI. The CDR3 loop is CASSYPRDSFVETQYF. DNA of the CDR3: TGTGCCAGCAGTTACCCACGGGACAGTTTTGTAGAGACCCAGTACTTC.

J is TRBJ1-5 and V is TRBV15; D is unresolved. V lost 6 bases and J 0 bases, leaving 6 bases between the germline ends. The CDR3 consists of 13 residues. Germline loops: CDR1 LNHNV, CDR2 YYDKDF (reference sequence). The CDR3 coding sequence is TGTGCCACCAGACAGTATAGCAATCAGCCCCAGCATTTT. Its protein is CATRQYSNQPQHF.

This clonotype was counted a few times. This chain connects TRBV4-3 to TRBJ1-2; D may be TRBD1 (6 bases). Trimming took 4 bases from V and 8 from J, leaving 11 bases between them. The germline gives CDR1 LGHNA, CDR2 YSLEER. The CDR3 loop spans 12 amino acids. The CDR3 sequence is CASSLNRDGYTF. Here the CDR3 DNA reads TGCGCCAGCAGCCTTAACAGGGACGGCTACACCTTC.

CDR3 loop: CASSVVGTGSTDTQYF. The CDR3 nucleotides are TGTGCCAGCAGCGTAGTAGGGACGGGAAGCACAGATACGCAGTATTTT. The rearrangement uses TRBV9 and TRBJ2-3; perhaps D is TRBD1 or TRBD2 (5 bases each). CDR1 is SGDLS and CDR2 is YYNGEE in the germline V gene. The V end lost 0 bases, the J end lost 0 bases, and 11 bases lay between the germline ends. The CDR3 totals 16 residues.

This clonotype was found many times. The chain links TRBV12-3 or TRBV12-4 to TRBJ2-7; possibly TRBD1 for D (5 bases). The CDR3 is 13 residues long. V was trimmed by 3 bases and J by 6 bases, leaving 12 bases between them. The CDR3 nucleotides read TGTGCCAGCAGTTTTGCAGGGCCTGGCGAGCAGTACTTC. It yields the protein CASSFAGPGEQYF.

This clonotype appeared many times. The chain links TRBV6-2 or TRBV6-3 to TRBJ1-3; D uncertain. Trimming cost V 6 bases and J 4 bases, with 10 bases left between them. The CDR3 loop spans 13 amino acids. The V gene's germline CDR1 is MNHEY and CDR2 SVGEGT. The CDR3 nucleotides read TGTGCCAGCAGACCCGGACTCGGAAACACCATATATTTT. Its translation: CASRPGLGNTIYF.

This clonotype came up many times. The chain carries TRBV12-3 or TRBV12-4 and TRBJ1-4; a possible D gene is TRBD1 (5 bases). V lost 4 bases, J lost 7 bases, and 16 bases lay in between. CDR3 length: 15 amino acids. The CDR3 here is CASSSSPGTGEKLFF. The CDR3 DNA sequence: TGTGCCAGCAGTTCTTCACCCGGCACAGGTGAAAAACTGTTTTTT.

In this sample, this clonotype turned up once. The rearrangement joins TRBV7-3 to TRBJ2-3; no clear D. The CDR3 totals 14 residues. Trimming shortened V by 2 bases and J by 0 bases, and 6 bases separated the two germline ends. In germline, CDR1 is SGHTA, CDR2 FQGTGA. The CDR3 DNA reads as TGTGCCAGCAGCTTACAACAAAGCACAGATACGCAGTATTTT. Protein sequence: CASSLQQSTDTQYF.

This clonotype was seen repeatedly, ten times or more. The chain links TRBV29-1 to TRBJ2-5; TRBD1 matches at 8 bases. V was clipped by 6 bases and J by 2 bases; unmatched bases: 14. CDR1 is SQVTM, CDR2 ANQGSEA, per germline. The CDR3 is 16 amino acids. The CDR3 is CSVEKILDRGQETQYF. CDR3 DNA: TGCAGCGTCGAGAAAATCCTTGACAGGGGTCAAGAGACCCAGTACTTC.

In the case of this clonotype: A much larger clone differs from this one at a single base, so this may be a read error. The chain joins TRBV6-1 to TRBJ1-6; D is unclear. The germline V and J ends were trimmed by 7 bases and 0 bases, with 13 bases remaining between them. The CDR3 consists of 16 residues. CDR1 is MNHNS and CDR2 is SASEGT in the germline V gene. For the CDR3, the DNA is TGTGCCAGCAATCCCCTGTTGAGCTCCTATAATTCACCCCTCCACTTT. This encodes CASNPLLSSYNSPLHF.

As regards this clonotype: This may stem from a read error, because a much larger clone lies one nucleotide away. Since the CDR3 does not end with the conserved phenylalanine or tryptophan, this likely comes from a read error. V and J are TRBV5-1 and TRBJ2-7; 8 nucleotides match TRBD2. After removal of 4 bases from V and 5 bases from J, the junction contained 5 bases not matched to a gene. The CDR3 has 13 residues. Germline-derived CDR1 and CDR2 are SGHRS and YFSETQ. This chain's CDR3 is CASSTGLADEQYL. CDR3 in DNA: TGCGCCAGCAGCACCGGACTAGCCGACGAGCAGTACCTC.

The chain employs TRBV14 and TRBJ2-1; D remains unclear. The length of the CDR3 is 13 residues. CDR1 SGHDN and CDR2 FVKESK come from the germline V gene. Trimming cost V 6 bases and J 8 bases, with 14 bases left between them. This chain's CDR3 is CASSRNAGDEQFF. CDR3 nucleotide sequence: TGTGCCAGCAGTCGAAACGCTGGGGATGAGCAGTTCTTC.

This sequence joins TRBV28 and TRBJ2-3; 8 bases map to TRBD2. CDR1 MDHEN and CDR2 SYDVKM come from the germline V gene. This CDR3 is built from 14 residues. V shed 3 bases, J shed 10 bases, and the junction held 9 bases outside the gene matches. CDR3 nucleotides: TGTGCCAGCAGTTTTGTTAGCGGGACGGATGCGCAGTATTTT. Amino acid sequence: CASSFVSGTDAQYF.

This clonotype came up many times. The chain carries TRBV10-3 and TRBJ2-5; the D gene is possibly TRBD1 (7 bases). V was cut by 8 bases and J by 5 bases, with 12 bases left in between. CDR1 is ENHRY and CDR2 is SYGVKD in the germline V gene. CDR3 length: 12 residues. The CDR3 spells CAISAGGETQYF. CDR3 DNA sequence: TGTGCCATCTCGGCAGGGGGGGAGACCCAGTACTTC.

This clonotype appeared many times. J is TRBJ1-5 and V is TRBV12-3 or TRBV12-4, with 7 bases fitting TRBD1. V was clipped by 9 bases and J by 4 bases; unmatched bases: 6. The CDR3 has 13 residues. As DNA, the CDR3 is TGTGCCAGTGCAGGGGGAGTAAATCAGCCCCAGCATTTT. This sequence encodes CASAGGVNQPQHF.

This chain links TRBV28 with TRBJ2-7; D gene unclear. V lost 1 base to trimming and J lost 4 bases, with 11 bases between them. Looked up from germline, CDR1 is MDHEN and CDR2 is SYDVKM. CDR3 length equals 14 residues. Here the CDR3 DNA reads TGTGCCAGCAGTTTATCCTCCCCCCCATACGAGCAGTACTTC. Translated: CASSLSSPPYEQYF.

V and J are TRBV11-2 and TRBJ1-1; D is undetermined. CDR1 SGHAT and CDR2 FQNNGV come from the germline V gene. The CDR3 has 13 amino acids. V lost 10 bases to trimming and J lost 3 bases, with 15 bases between them. CDR3 protein: CATKTRRDTEAFF. In nucleotides, the CDR3 is TGTGCCACCAAGACCCGCCGGGACACTGAAGCTTTCTTT.

This chain uses TRBV7-2 with TRBJ1-3; D is possibly TRBD1 (6 bases). Trimming removed 3 bases from V and 4 bases from J, with 13 bases in between. This CDR3 contains 15 residues. In germline, CDR1 is SGHTA, CDR2 FQGNSA. CDR3 nucleotide sequence: TGTGCCAGCAGCTTTTACCGAGGACAGGGAAACACCATATATTTT. It specifies CASSFYRGQGNTIYF.